This paragraph covers one T cell receptor (beta chain) sequence. What it recognizes is unknown. Each TCR beta cDNA library carried unique molecular identifiers. TCRdb re-derived calls from the PCR reads in MiXCR, one entry per CDR3 protein. Here the sample spans hundreds of thousands of distinct CDR3 sequences, approximately 57% being singletons. CDR1 is SGHVS and CDR2 is FNYEAQ in the germline V gene. The CDR3 contains 13 residues. Trimming took 5 bases from V and 6 from J, leaving 14 bases between them. The sample is drawn from a study of post-analysis software for immune sequencing data. Whole-study findings and limits: The study found TRBV5-6, TRBV5-1 and TRBV20-1 among five TRBV segments more frequent in patients than controls. Batch-matched samples strongly co-clustered by F measure. Compared with controls, patients showed significantly lower normalized Chao1 diversity.

Source material: blood. The TCR was taken from a girl aged 5 to 17 with multiple sclerosis. The V call is TRBV7-6, the J call TRBJ2-7; D may be TRBD1 (6 bases). The CDR3 nucleotides are TGTGCCAGCAGCCAGAGTCAGGGGCTCGAGCAGTACTTC. Its protein is CASSQSQGLEQYF.